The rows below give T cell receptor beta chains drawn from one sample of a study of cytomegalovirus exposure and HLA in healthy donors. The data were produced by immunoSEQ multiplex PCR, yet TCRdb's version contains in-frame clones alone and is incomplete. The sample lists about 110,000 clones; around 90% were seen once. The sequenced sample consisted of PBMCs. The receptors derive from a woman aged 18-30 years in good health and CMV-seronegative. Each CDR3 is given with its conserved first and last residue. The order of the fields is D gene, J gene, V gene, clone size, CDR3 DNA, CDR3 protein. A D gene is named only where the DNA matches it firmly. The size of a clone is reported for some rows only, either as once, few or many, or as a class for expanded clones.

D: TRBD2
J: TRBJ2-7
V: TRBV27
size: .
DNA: TGTGCCAGCAGTTTAGCGGGGGGGGCGGGAGTTGAGCAGTACTTC
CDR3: CASSLAGGAGVEQYF

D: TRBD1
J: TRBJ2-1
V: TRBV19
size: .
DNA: TGTGCCAGTAGTACCATTCTTTCCGGGACAGGTTATAATGAGCAGTTCTTC
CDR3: CASSTILSGTGYNEQFF

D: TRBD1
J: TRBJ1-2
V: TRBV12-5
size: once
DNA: TGTGCTAGTGGTTTGGACAACAGGGGCTTTAACTATGGCTACACCTTC
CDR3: CASGLDNRGFNYGYTF

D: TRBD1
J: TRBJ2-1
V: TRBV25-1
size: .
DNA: TGTGCCAGCAAGAGGACAGGGTCGCATGAGCAGTTCTTC
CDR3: CASKRTGSHEQFF

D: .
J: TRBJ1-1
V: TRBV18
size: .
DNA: TGTGCCAGCTCACCTTCTCCGTCGCGGCTGAACACTGAAGCTTTCTTT
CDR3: CASSPSPSRLNTEAFF

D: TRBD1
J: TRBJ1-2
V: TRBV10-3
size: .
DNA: TGTGCCATCAGTGAGTACTCGACAGGGGGCAGCTATGGCTACACCTTC
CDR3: CAISEYSTGGSYGYTF

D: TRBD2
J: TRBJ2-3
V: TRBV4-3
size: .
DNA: TGCGCCAGCAGCTCCAGACCTACTAGCGGGGGGGCATCAGATACGCAGTATTTT
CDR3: CASSSRPTSGGASDTQYF

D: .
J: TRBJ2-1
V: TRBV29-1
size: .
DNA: TGCAGCGTTGTTGGGCAGTTGGGTGAGCAGTTCTTC
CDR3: CSVVGQLGEQFF

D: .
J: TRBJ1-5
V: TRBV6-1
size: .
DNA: TGTGCCAGCAGTGAAATTGGGGGGTATAATCAGCCCCAGCATTTT
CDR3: CASSEIGGYNQPQHF

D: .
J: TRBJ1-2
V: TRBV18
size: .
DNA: TGTGCCAGCGCGTCGGGAAAACAGGGATATGGCTACACCTTC
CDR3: CASASGKQGYGYTF

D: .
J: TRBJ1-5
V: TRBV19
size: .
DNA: TGTGCCAGTAGTCCGGGGGGGGGCAATCAGCCCCAGCATTTT
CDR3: CASSPGGGNQPQHF

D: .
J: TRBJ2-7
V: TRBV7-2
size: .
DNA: TGTGCCAGCATCACTCACGTCCGGGTCGGGTATCACATCCCCTACGAGCAGTACTTC
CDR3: CASITHVRVGYHIPYEQYF

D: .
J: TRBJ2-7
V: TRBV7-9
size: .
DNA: TGTGCCAGCAGCTTACGTTTTGAGAGCGAGCAGTACTTC
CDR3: CASSLRFESEQYF

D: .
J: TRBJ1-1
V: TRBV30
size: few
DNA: TGTGCCTGGAGTGTAACTCCGTACACTGAAGCTTTCTTT
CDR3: CAWSVTPYTEAFF

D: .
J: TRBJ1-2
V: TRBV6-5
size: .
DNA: TGTGCCAGCAGTTACCCAGACAGGTCTGGCTACACCTTC
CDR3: CASSYPDRSGYTF

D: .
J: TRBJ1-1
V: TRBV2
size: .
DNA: TGTGCCAGCAGCCTAGGGGGGGACACTGAAGCTTTCTTT
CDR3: CASSLGGDTEAFF

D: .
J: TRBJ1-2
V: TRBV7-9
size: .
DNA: TGTGCCAGCAGCTTAGAACAGGCCGGATCTAGGGGCTACACCTTC
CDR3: CASSLEQAGSRGYTF

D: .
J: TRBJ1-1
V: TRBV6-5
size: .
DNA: TGTGCCAGCAGCATGATCAGGGGTTTAGCTTTCTTT
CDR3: CASSMIRGLAFF

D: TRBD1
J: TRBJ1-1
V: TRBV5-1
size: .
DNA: TGCGCCAGCAGCTTTGGGTGGCAGGGGGGCACTGAAGCTTTCTTT
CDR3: CASSFGWQGGTEAFF

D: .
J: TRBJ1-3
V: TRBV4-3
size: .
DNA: TGCGCCAGCAGCCATCGACCTGACACCTCTGGAAACACCATATATTTT
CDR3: CASSHRPDTSGNTIYF

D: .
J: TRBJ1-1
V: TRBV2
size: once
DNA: TGTGCCAGCAGTGATAGGGGGAGCACTGAAGCTTTCTTT
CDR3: CASSDRGSTEAFF

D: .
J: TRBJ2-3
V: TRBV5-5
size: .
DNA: TGTGCCAGCAGCTTGGCCGCGATCACAGATACGCAGTATTTT
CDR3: CASSLAAITDTQYF

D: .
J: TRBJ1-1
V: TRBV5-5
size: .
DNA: TGTGCCAGCAGCGGGGGGGACACTGAAGCTTTCTTT
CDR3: CASSGGDTEAFF

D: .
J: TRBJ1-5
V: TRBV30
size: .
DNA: TGTGCCTGGAGTGGGGGGCGACAGCCCCAGCATTTT
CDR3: CAWSGGRQPQHF

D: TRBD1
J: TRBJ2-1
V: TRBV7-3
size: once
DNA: TGTGCCAGCAGCTTAACGGGACAGGCGCACTACAATGAGCAGTTCTTC
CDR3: CASSLTGQAHYNEQFF

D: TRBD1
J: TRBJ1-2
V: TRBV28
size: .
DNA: TGTGCCAGCAGTTTAGGGTTTAGGACAGGGGCGGAGGGCTACACCTTC
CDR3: CASSLGFRTGAEGYTF

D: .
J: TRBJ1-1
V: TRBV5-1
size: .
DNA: TGCGCCAGCAGCTTCGGACAGCGCGCCTTGAACACTGAAGCTTTCTTT
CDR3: CASSFGQRALNTEAFF

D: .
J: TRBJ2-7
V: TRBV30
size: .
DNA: TGTGCCTGGAGTGTGTCCAGGGGAGTGTCCTACGAGCAGTACTTC
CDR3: CAWSVSRGVSYEQYF

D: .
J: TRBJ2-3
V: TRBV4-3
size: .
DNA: TGCGCCAGCAGCCAAGGAGGAGATACGCAGTATTTT
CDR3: CASSQGGDTQYF

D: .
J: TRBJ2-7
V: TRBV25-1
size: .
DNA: TGTGCCAGCGTGGGGGCGGTGGAGCAGTACTTC
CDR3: CASVGAVEQYF

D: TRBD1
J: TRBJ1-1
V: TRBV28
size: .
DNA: TGTGCCAGCAGTTTAGCCGCAGGGGGCAGAGCTTTCTTT
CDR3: CASSLAAGGRAFF